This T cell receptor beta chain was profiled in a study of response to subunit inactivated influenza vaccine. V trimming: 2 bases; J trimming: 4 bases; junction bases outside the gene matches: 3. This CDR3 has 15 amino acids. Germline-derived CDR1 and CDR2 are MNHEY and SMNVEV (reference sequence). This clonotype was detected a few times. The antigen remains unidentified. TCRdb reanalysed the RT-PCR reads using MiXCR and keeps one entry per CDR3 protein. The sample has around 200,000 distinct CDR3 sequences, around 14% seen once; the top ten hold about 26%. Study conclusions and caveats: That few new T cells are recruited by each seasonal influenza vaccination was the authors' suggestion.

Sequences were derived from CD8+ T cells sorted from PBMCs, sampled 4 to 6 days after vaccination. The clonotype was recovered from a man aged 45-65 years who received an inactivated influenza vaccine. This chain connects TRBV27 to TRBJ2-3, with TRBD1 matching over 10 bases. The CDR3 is CASSLRDRGPDTQYF. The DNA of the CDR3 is TGTGCCAGCAGTTTAAGGGACAGGGGACCAGATACGCAGTATTTT.